The clone carrying this T cell receptor (beta chain) was recorded at least ten times. What it binds is unknown. V lost 5 bases to trimming and J lost 4 bases, with 15 bases between them. The CDR3 consists of 16 residues. Germline lookup yields CDR1 SGHVS and CDR2 FNYEAQ. With molecular barcodes, quantitative 5'-RACE was used to make the TCR beta libraries. One entry per CDR3 protein results from TCRdb running MiXCR on the 5' RACE reads. The table lists approximately 220,000 distinct CDR3 sequences, 8% to 11% of them singletons, with about 20% in the top ten. The data were taken from a study of CD8 T cells in ankylosing spondylitis. General observations from the study: Blood of patients with ankylosing spondylitis appeared to be characterized by a TCR beta motif of fewer than 10 highly homologous variants.

The sequencing sample was made of blood, either unsorted or a sorted T cell fraction (not recorded which). This chain connects TRBV7-6 to TRBJ1-6; no definite D call. The receptor's source is a male donor with ankylosing spondylitis or in good health (not recorded which). The CDR3 DNA reads as TGTGCCAGCAGCCTAAATTCCGGGCATTATAATTCACCCCTCCACTTT. Its protein is CASSLNSGHYNSPLHF.